What follows are 19 T cell receptor beta chains derived from one specimen sequenced in a study of T cells after yellow fever vaccination. TCRdb re-analysed the 5' RACE reads in MiXCR, keeping a single row per CDR3 protein. The table lists 310,000 or so distinct CDR3 sequences, approximately 7% of them singletons. The material was PBMCs, obtained around 45 days after the first yellow fever vaccination. The source of these receptors is a young man who received the YFV17D yellow fever vaccine.

With respect to this clonotype: A junction boundary mismatches the germline segment, possibly from a read error. The gene calls are TRBV5-1 and TRBJ2-1; D is uncertain. Germline V gene data show CDR1 as SGHRS and CDR2 as YFSETQ. The CDR3 extends over 15 amino acids. CDR3: CASSLSGLPYNDQFF. For the CDR3, the DNA is TGCGCCAGCAGCTTGTCCGGCTTGCCCTACAATGATCAGTTCTTC.

This clonotype was observed many times. The genes are TRBV7-9 and TRBJ1-1; D call uncertain. Germline V gene data show CDR1 as SEHNR and CDR2 as FQNEAQ (reference sequence). The CDR3 has 11 amino acids. The V gene lost 6 bases and the J gene lost 8 bases, with 10 bases spanning the gap. The CDR3 DNA follows: TGTGCCAGCAGGCAGACACGGGAAGCTTTCTTT. Translated: CASRQTREAFF.

This clonotype has a handful of counts. The chain recombines TRBV12-3 or TRBV12-4 with TRBJ1-1; perhaps TRBD1 as D (6 bases). This CDR3 has 14 residues. V lost 3 bases to trimming and J lost 3 bases, with 11 bases between them. CDR3 bases: TGTGCCAGCAGTTTTCGGTCAGGGGACACTGAAGCTTTCTTT. Its translation is CASSFRSGDTEAFF.

This chain connects TRBV6-2 or TRBV6-3 to TRBJ2-2, with D uncertain. The CDR3 is made up of 13 amino acids. V lost 2 bases and J 4 bases, leaving 5 bases between the germline ends. CDR1 is MNHEY and CDR2 is SVGEGT in the germline V gene. CDR3 in DNA: TGTGCCAGCAGTTACCTAGGCACCGGGGAGCTGTTTTTT. This gives the protein CASSYLGTGELFF.

This clonotype was observed a handful of times. V usage is TRBV7-2 and J usage is TRBJ2-3; no clear D gene. CDR3 length: 16 residues. Germline lookup yields CDR1 SGHTA and CDR2 FQGNSA. The V gene lost 1 base and the J gene lost 0 bases, with 11 bases spanning the gap. CDR3 amino acids: CASSLGSVTSTDTQYF. The CDR3, as DNA: TGTGCCAGCAGCTTAGGGTCGGTCACTAGCACAGATACGCAGTATTTT.

This clonotype was found many times. The genes are TRBV12-3 or TRBV12-4 and TRBJ1-6; D gene uncertain. The V end was cut by 2 bases, the J end by 0 bases, with 8 bases between. This CDR3 has 16 residues. CDR3 in amino acids: CASSLWGSSYNSPLHF. The DNA for the CDR3 is TGTGCCAGCAGTTTATGGGGTAGCTCCTATAATTCACCCCTCCACTTT.

The genes are TRBV7-9 and TRBJ2-7; D uncertain. CDR1 and CDR2 from the germline V gene are SEHNR and FQNEAQ (reference sequence). Trimming cost V 6 bases and J 0 bases, with 9 bases left between them. The CDR3 has 13 residues. The DNA of the CDR3 is TGTGCCAGCAGGGCCGGACCCTCCTACGAGCAGTACTTC. Protein: CASRAGPSYEQYF.

In this sample, this clonotype turned up many times. The chain has TRBV15 and TRBJ2-5; D not certain. The germline gives CDR1 LNHNV, CDR2 YYDKDF (reference sequence). V was cut by 0 bases and J by 4 bases, with 0 bases left in between. This CDR3 has 11 residues. The CDR3 bases are TGTGCCACCAGCAGAGAAGAGACCCAGTACTTC. It encodes CATSREETQYF.

This clonotype was detected a few times. For the CDR3, the DNA is TGCAGCGTTGAGGGCAGGGGATGGGCCAAAAACATTCAGTACTTC. Translating gives CSVEGRGWAKNIQYF. The chain links TRBV29-1 to TRBJ2-4; D is possibly TRBD1 (6 bases). Trimming shortened V by 3 bases and J by 1 base, and 13 bases separated the two germline ends. Germline V gives CDR1 SQVTM, CDR2 ANQGSEA. The CDR3 totals 15 residues.

CDR3 sequence reads: CASSQDLGLYGYTF. CDR3 nucleotide sequence: TGTGCCAGCAGCCAAGATCTGGGCCTCTATGGCTACACCTTC. The chain combines TRBV3-1 with TRBJ1-2; D ambiguous. The CDR3 is 14 amino acids. Germline V gives CDR1 LGHDT, CDR2 YNNKEL (reference sequence). V gave up 0 bases and J gave up 4 bases, with 9 bases separating them.

As for this clonotype: A junction end diverges from the germline sequence, so it may reflect a read error. This sequence joins TRBV5-5 and TRBJ2-5; D perhaps matches TRBD1 (5 bases). The CDR3 consists of 16 residues. CDR1 and CDR2 from the germline V gene are SGHKS and YYEKEE (reference sequence). CDR3 DNA sequence: TGTGCCAGCAGCTTAGGACACCCCCACCAACAAGGGACCCAGTACTTC. This codes for CASSLGHPHQQGTQYF.

This sequence joins TRBV25-1 and TRBJ1-4, with unresolved D. This CDR3 has 16 amino acids. Germline assignment: CDR1 MGHDK and CDR2 SYGVNS. The V gene lost 6 bases and the J gene lost 11 bases, with 25 bases spanning the gap. CDR3 bases: TGTGCCAGCAGGGGGATAGACACCCTCTCGAGGGTTAAACTGTTTTTT. It is translated as CASRGIDTLSRVKLFF.

The chain has TRBV5-1 and TRBJ2-3; D might be TRBD1 (6 bases). V shed 4 bases and J shed 6 bases, with 15 bases lying between them. Germline lookup yields CDR1 SGHRS and CDR2 YFSETQ. The CDR3 contains 14 residues. The CDR3 nucleotides are TGCGCCAGCAGCAGCGACAGGAAAGGTGATACGCAGTATTTT. It is translated as CASSSDRKGDTQYF.

In the case of this clonotype: This may be a read error, as it is one base from a much larger clone. The V call is TRBV20-1, the J call TRBJ1-5, with 7 nucleotides matching TRBD1. CDR3 size: 13 residues. Germline V gene sequence: CDR1 DFQATT, CDR2 SNEGSKA (reference sequence). The CDR3 loop is CSAKQGINHPQHF. The CDR3 DNA follows: TGCAGTGCCAAACAGGGGATCAATCATCCCCAGCATTTT.

This clonotype was seen more than once but under ten times. The chain has TRBV6-2 or TRBV6-3 and TRBJ2-1; tentative D call: TRBD1 (6 bases). The ends were cut back, 10 bases at V and 0 bases at J, with 13 bases in the middle. The germline gives CDR1 MNHEY, CDR2 SVGEGT. The CDR3 length is 14 residues. The chain's CDR3 is CAIQGGSSYNEQFF. The CDR3 nucleotides are TGTGCCATCCAAGGGGGAAGCTCCTACAATGAGCAGTTCTTC.

Only one count was recorded for this clonotype. The gene calls are TRBV23-1 and TRBJ2-7; TRBD1 matches 7 bases. TRBV23-1 qualifies as an ORF whose function is uncertain. CDR3 length: 15 amino acids. The trim removed 0 bases at V and 6 bases at J, leaving 8 bases unmatched. The CDR3 nucleotides read TGCGCCAGCAGTCAATCGGAAGACAGGGCAGTCGAGCAGTACTTC. It translates to CASSQSEDRAVEQYF.

The chain links TRBV4-3 to TRBJ2-6, with D perhaps TRBD1 or TRBD2 (5 bases each). The CDR3 is 18 amino acids. V lost 4 bases to trimming and J lost 4 bases, with 20 bases between them. Germline CDR1 reads LGHNA; CDR2 reads YSLEER. The CDR3 here is CASSRASRGTSGANVLTF. Here the CDR3 DNA reads TGCGCCAGCAGCCGAGCCTCGAGGGGCACATCCGGGGCCAACGTCCTGACTTTC.

This clonotype has a handful of counts. The chain is built from TRBV4-3 and TRBJ2-5, with D perhaps matching TRBD2 (6 bases). Deletions cut 1 base from V and 5 bases from J, with 11 bases between. CDR3 size: 14 residues. CDR1 is LGHNA, CDR2 YSLEER, per germline. The CDR3 DNA reads TGCGCCAGCAGCCAAGTCGCGGGGCAGGAGACCCAGTACTTC. Translation: CASSQVAGQETQYF.

The CDR3 sequence: CASTRDRASYEQYF. The CDR3 DNA follows: TGTGCCAGCACTCGGGACAGGGCGTCCTACGAGCAGTACTTC. J is TRBJ2-7 and V is TRBV12-3 or TRBV12-4; TRBD1 aligns across 9 bases. The CDR3 totals 14 residues. The trim removed 7 bases at V and 1 base at J, leaving 5 bases unmatched.